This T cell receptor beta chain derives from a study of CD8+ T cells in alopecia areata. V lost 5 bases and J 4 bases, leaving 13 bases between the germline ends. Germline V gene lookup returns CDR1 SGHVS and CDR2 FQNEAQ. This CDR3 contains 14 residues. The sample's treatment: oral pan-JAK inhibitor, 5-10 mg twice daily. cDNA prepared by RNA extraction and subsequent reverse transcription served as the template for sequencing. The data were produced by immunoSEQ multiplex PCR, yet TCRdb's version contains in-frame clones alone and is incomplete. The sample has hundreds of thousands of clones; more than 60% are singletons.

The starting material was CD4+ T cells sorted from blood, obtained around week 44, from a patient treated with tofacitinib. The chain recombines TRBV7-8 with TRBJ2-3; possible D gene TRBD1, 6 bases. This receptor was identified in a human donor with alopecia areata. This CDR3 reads CASSRGRSADTQYF. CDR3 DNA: TGTGCCAGCAGCAGGGGGAGAAGCGCAGATACGCAGTATTTT.